Below, one T cell receptor beta chain is given with its context. Its target is not known. The sample holds other DNA sequences that translate to the same CDR3. The sample is drawn from a study of shared clonotypes between healthy human individuals. Broader study findings: Rarefaction indicated that sorted-subset sequencing remained incomplete although depth was large. About 5.2% was the fraction of naive CD4 clonotypes found shared across four donors.

TCRdb's copy holds only in-frame clones and misses some; the assay was immunoSEQ multiplex PCR. Counted here are 1,100,000 or so clones, around three quarters occurring once; the ten biggest clones make up approximately 0.56%. The CDR3 is 15 amino acids. Germline CDR1 SGHTA, CDR2 FQGNSA. V gave up 1 base and J gave up 3 bases; unmatched junction bases: 4. Every one of the donors was a Caucasian adult that lived in Nashville, Tennessee. Division of CD4+ cells produced a CD45RA+ naive subset and a CD45RA-negative memory subset. The TCR was taken from a young man in good health. Some clones in this sample may be carry-over from other donors' samples. Sample: memory CD4+ T cells from PBMCs. Described subset: CD45RA-negative fraction. V is TRBV7-2 and J is TRBJ2-3, with 7 bases matching TRBD2. The CDR3 loop is CASSLGGLLTDTQYF. Written as DNA, the CDR3 is TGTGCCAGCAGCTTAGGGGGACTACTAACAGATACGCAGTATTTT.